A single sample gave rise to the 31 T cell receptor beta chains below, sequenced in a study of post-analysis software for immune sequencing data (dated by TCRdb to between 2014 and 2017). Study-wide conclusions, independent of this receptor: Significantly higher frequencies in patients than in controls were found for five or six TRBV segments, including TRBV5-6, TRBV5-1 and TRBV20-1.

These receptors' targets are unknown. Library creation used PCR. The run used an Illumina HiSeq 2500. To reduce PCR and sequencing biases, unique molecular identifiers were incorporated into the TCR beta cDNA libraries. TCRdb applied fastp at Q25 and MiXCR to the public reads, then kept only in-frame beta chains. Entries that share a CDR3 protein sequence are merged under the most common genes and DNA. The sample table contains around 710,000 distinct CDR3 sequences; only one count was recorded for around 42% of them. Just under 5% of the sample rests with the top ten. Sequencing input: blood. Source of these receptors: a girl aged 5-17 years with multiple sclerosis.

The CDR3 nucleotides are TGCGCCAGCAGCTTGGAATCAGATAACTATGGCTACACCTTC. It codes for CASSLESDNYGYTF. This sequence joins TRBV5-1 and TRBJ1-2; no clear D. The CDR3 is 14 residues long. The germline CDR1 and CDR2 sequences are SGHRS and YFSETQ. Trimming pared 0 bases from V and 1 base from J, leaving 7 bases between. Together with reference TRBV5-1 and TRBJ1-2, the CDR3 gives the full variable domain: KAGVTQTPRYLIKTRGQQVTLSCSPISGHRSVSWYQQTPGQGLQFLFEYFSETQRNKGNFPGRFSGRQFSNSRSEMNVSTLELGDSALYLCASSLESDNYGYTFGSGTRLTVV.

The chain recombines TRBV5-8 with TRBJ2-1; 10 bases are a match to TRBD2. This CDR3 has 16 residues. V shed 5 bases, J shed 6 bases, and the junction held 11 bases outside the gene matches. CDR1 and CDR2 from the germline V gene are SGHTS and YDEGEE. The CDR3 nucleotides are TGTGCCAGCAGGTCCCTACTAGCGGGGTTGGGCAATGAGCAGTTCTTC. Protein sequence: CASRSLLAGLGNEQFF.

The chain couples TRBV29-1 to TRBJ1-3; TRBD1 agrees at 7 bases. V was clipped by 7 bases and J by 2 bases; unmatched bases: 5. This CDR3 has 13 residues. Germline V CDR1 and CDR2: SQVTM, ANQGSEA. DNA for the CDR3: TGCAGCGCCAGGGGGTGGCCTGGAAACACCATATATTTT. Protein sequence: CSARGWPGNTIYF.

This chain uses TRBV6-5 with TRBJ1-2; a weak D match, TRBD1 (5 bases). CDR1 and CDR2 from the germline V gene are MNHEY and SVGAGI. The length of the CDR3 is 13 residues. V gave up 0 bases and J gave up 6 bases, with 8 bases separating them. The chain's CDR3 is CASSYSGADGYTF. The CDR3 DNA sequence: TGTGCCAGCAGTTACTCTGGGGCGGATGGCTACACCTTC.

This clonotype was recorded a few times. The chain couples TRBV6-6 to TRBJ2-7; 7 nucleotides agree with TRBD2. The germline CDR1 and CDR2 sequences are MNHNY and SVGAGI (reference sequence). V was clipped by 0 bases and J by 2 bases; unmatched bases: 1. The CDR3 extends over 14 amino acids. The CDR3 loop reads CASSYSLAAYEQYF. CDR3 DNA sequence: TGTGCCAGCAGTTACTCGCTAGCGGCCTACGAGCAGTACTTC.

This clonotype has just a few counts. The chain links TRBV6-1 to TRBJ1-1; TRBD1 is a possible D gene (5 bases). The germline V gene encodes CDR1 MNHNS and CDR2 SASEGT. V lost 1 base, J lost 3 bases, and 6 bases lay in between. The CDR3 is made up of 13 amino acids. The CDR3 DNA sequence: TGTGCCAGCAGTGAAGGGGGGGACACTGAAGCTTTCTTT. Translation: CASSEGGDTEAFF.

CDR3 loop: CASTGGLETQYF. In nucleotides, the CDR3 is TGTGCCAGCACAGGGGGTTTAGAGACCCAGTACTTC. V is TRBV28 and J is TRBJ2-5, with 7 nucleotides matching TRBD1. J was trimmed by 4 bases and V by 7 bases; bases with no gene match: 3. This CDR3 contains 12 residues. The V gene's germline CDR1 is MDHEN and CDR2 SYDVKM.

The chain couples TRBV7-2 to TRBJ2-5; D perhaps matches TRBD2 (5 bases). Germline assignment: CDR1 SGHTA and CDR2 FQGNSA. The ends were cut back, 3 bases at V and 7 bases at J, with 9 bases in the middle. This CDR3 is built from 12 residues. CDR3 nucleotides: TGTGCCAGCAGCTTGGGGAGCGGGACCCAGTACTTC. Amino acid sequence: CASSLGSGTQYF.

The sample holds a few counts of this clonotype. The genes are TRBV30 and TRBJ2-7; possibly TRBD1 or TRBD2 for D (5 bases each). The germline V and J ends were trimmed by 0 bases and 7 bases, with 16 bases remaining between them. The V gene's germline CDR1 is GTSNPN and CDR2 SVGIG (reference sequence). The CDR3 length is 14 residues. CDR3 sequence reads: CAWSVLGLSGEQYF. The CDR3 DNA reads as TGTGCCTGGAGTGTACTGGGGCTATCGGGAGAGCAGTACTTC.

The V call is TRBV28, the J call TRBJ2-1; 15 bases map to TRBD2. Germline V gives CDR1 MDHEN, CDR2 SYDVKM. J gave up 5 bases and V 6 bases, and 11 bases lay outside the gene matches. CDR3 length: 18 amino acids. The CDR3 sequence is CASSPGLAGGRTNNEQFF. CDR3 DNA: TGTGCCAGCAGCCCGGGACTAGCGGGAGGAAGGACAAACAATGAGCAGTTCTTC. Supplemented by reference TRBV28 and TRBJ2-1, the full variable domain reads DVKVTQSSRYLVKRTGEKVFLECVQDMDHENMFWYRQDPGLGLRLIYFSYDVKMKEKGDIPEGYSVSREKKERFSLILESASTNQTSMYLCASSPGLAGGRTNNEQFFGPGTRLTVL.

The genes are TRBV7-2 and TRBJ1-5; a weak D match, TRBD1 (5 bases). From germline, CDR1 is SGHTA and CDR2 FQGNSA. Trimming removed 5 bases from V and 10 bases from J, with 18 bases in between. This CDR3 has 14 residues. The CDR3 coding sequence is TGTGCCAGCAGCCCGGACGGACATTTGGAACCCCAGCATTTT. Protein product: CASSPDGHLEPQHF.

This clonotype has just a few counts. V is TRBV30 and J is TRBJ2-1; 11 bases map to TRBD2. The CDR3 runs 19 residues. Germline V gene sequence: CDR1 GTSNPN, CDR2 SVGIG (reference sequence). Germline trimming cut 4 bases from V and 2 bases from J; bases unmatched to any gene: 16. CDR3 sequence reads: CAWISPLSGRAFPYNEQFF. The CDR3 nucleotides are TGTGCCTGGATCTCACCCCTTAGCGGGAGGGCGTTCCCCTACAATGAGCAGTTCTTC.

This clonotype occurred a few times. Sequence at one end of the junction differs from germline and may be a read error. J is TRBJ2-1 and V is TRBV4-3; no definite D call. The CDR3 is made up of 15 amino acids. Per the germline V gene, CDR1 is LGHNA and CDR2 is YSLEER. CDR3 coding DNA: TGCGCCAGCAGCCAAGATGGCACCTCCTACAATGGGCAGTTCTTC. This sequence encodes CASSQDGTSYNGQFF.

This clonotype was recorded many times. Relative to the germline gene, one junction end is altered; a read error may explain this. V gene TRBV12-3 or TRBV12-4 combines with J gene TRBJ1-1; TRBD1 matches 7 bases. CDR3 length: 14 amino acids. Here the CDR3 DNA reads TGTGCCAGCAGCTTAGCAGGGGGGAACACTGAAGCTTTCTTT. Its protein product is CASSLAGGNTEAFF.

This clonotype showed up just a few times. The chain couples TRBV4-2 to TRBJ1-6, with 8 positions matching TRBD1. The V segment lost 7 bases and the J segment 7 bases; nucleotides outside the gene matches: 9. The CDR3 totals 15 residues. Germline values: CDR1 LGHNA, CDR2 YNFKEQ. CDR3 bases: TGTGCCAGCAAGAAGTACCGGGACAGGAATTCACCCCTCCACTTT. It yields the protein CASKKYRDRNSPLHF.

This chain uses TRBV7-8 with TRBJ1-5; D possibly corresponds to TRBD1 (5 bases). V gave up 5 bases and J gave up 3 bases, with 14 bases separating them. This CDR3 has 15 residues. In germline, CDR1 is SGHVS, CDR2 FQNEAQ. Here the CDR3 DNA reads TGTGCCAGCAGCCCCGGCATACAGGTCAATCAGCCCCAGCATTTT. Residues: CASSPGIQVNQPQHF.

The chain employs TRBV29-1 and TRBJ2-7; D gene unclear. The germline V gene has CDR1 SQVTM and CDR2 ANQGSEA. This CDR3 contains 10 residues. V was pared by 4 bases and J by 6 bases, with 7 bases between. CDR3 DNA: TGCAGCGTTGGGGTACGCGAGCAGTACTTC. Its protein is CSVGVREQYF.

The chain is built from TRBV20-1 and TRBJ2-7; no reliable D call. CDR1 is DFQATT, CDR2 SNEGSKA, per germline (reference sequence). V was shortened by 0 bases and J by 2 bases, with 11 bases between the two germline ends. The CDR3 runs to 14 residues. The CDR3 sequence is CSARDAETPYEQYF. The CDR3 bases are TGCAGTGCTAGAGATGCCGAGACACCCTACGAGCAGTACTTC.

The chain combines TRBV11-2 with TRBJ2-3, with D unresolved. The length of the CDR3 is 17 residues. Germline V gene sequence: CDR1 SGHAT, CDR2 FQNNGV. V shed 2 bases and J shed 0 bases, with 15 bases lying between them. The CDR3 loop is CASSLRAVTWSTDTQYF. The CDR3 nucleotides are TGTGCCAGCAGCTTAAGGGCAGTTACTTGGAGCACAGATACGCAGTATTTT.

The rearrangement joins TRBV14 to TRBJ2-3; the D gene is possibly TRBD2 (6 bases). V was pared by 4 bases and J by 4 bases, with 18 bases between. The CDR3 loop spans 16 amino acids. Germline V gene lookup returns CDR1 SGHDN and CDR2 FVKESK. For the CDR3, the DNA is TGTGCCAGCAGCCCCTACGGGGGAGCCGTATCAGATACGCAGTATTTT. This encodes CASSPYGGAVSDTQYF.

The J gene is TRBJ1-1, the V gene TRBV6-5; 8 bases align to TRBD1. The CDR3 totals 13 residues. V was pared by 5 bases and J by 3 bases, with 2 bases of the junction left unmatched. From germline, CDR1 is MNHEY and CDR2 SVGAGI. CDR3 nucleotide sequence: TGTGCCAGCAGTCAGGGGGCCTACACTGAAGCTTTCTTT. Amino acid sequence: CASSQGAYTEAFF.

In the case of this clonotype: Relative to the germline gene, one junction end is altered; a read error may explain this. This chain connects TRBV5-1 to TRBJ2-6; TRBD2 aligns across 10 bases. This CDR3 region has 14 residues. Germline V CDR1 and CDR2: SGHRS, YFSETQ. This chain's CDR3 is CASSLEASGGPRFF. In DNA form, the CDR3 reads TGCGCCAGCAGCTTGGAGGCTAGCGGGGGTCCCCGGTTCTTC. Drawing the rest from reference TRBV5-1 and TRBJ2-6, the complete variable domain is KAGVTQTPRYLIKTRGQQVTLSCSPISGHRSVSWYQQTPGQGLQFLFEYFSETQRNKGNFPGRFSGRQFSNSRSEMNVSTLELGDSALYLCASSLEASGGPRFFGAGSRLTVL.

The chain links TRBV11-3 to TRBJ2-3, with 12 bases identical to TRBD2. The CDR3 extends over 18 amino acids. V lost 5 bases and J lost 6; bases outside the gene matches: 15. Germline CDR1 reads SGHNT; CDR2 reads YENEEA. The CDR3 here is CASSPSLSTSGREDTQYF. Here the CDR3 DNA reads TGTGCCAGCAGCCCCTCGCTCTCGACTAGCGGGAGAGAGGATACGCAGTATTTT.

This clonotype has a handful of counts. The V gene is TRBV10-3, the J gene TRBJ2-5; TRBD2 matches at 8 bases. The J call may not be correct, given that the DNA end is closer to TRBJ2-7. Germline V gene sequence: CDR1 ENHRY, CDR2 SYGVKD. The CDR3 contains 16 residues. The CDR3, as DNA: TGTGCCATCAGTGAGAGTGAGGGGAGCGGGAGATACGAGCAGTACTTC. It yields the protein CAISESEGSGRYEQYF.

This chain joins TRBV7-6 and TRBJ1-4, with D perhaps TRBD1 (6 bases). CDR1 is SGHVS and CDR2 is FNYEAQ in the germline V gene. V lost 5 bases, J lost 11 bases, and 12 bases lay in between. The CDR3 covers 12 residues. The CDR3 sequence: CASSPTGLKLFF. The CDR3 DNA sequence: TGTGCCAGCAGCCCAACAGGGTTGAAACTGTTTTTT.

In its sample, this clonotype was seen a few times. The chain links TRBV7-2 to TRBJ1-1; D is unclear. This CDR3 spans 13 amino acids. V shed 3 bases and J shed 10 bases, with 15 bases lying between them. CDR1 is SGHTA and CDR2 is FQGNSA in the germline V gene. DNA for the CDR3: TGTGCCAGCAGCTTCGACGGGAACCCTGCAGCTTTCTTT. It codes for CASSFDGNPAAFF.

This clonotype has more than one count but fewer than ten. This chain uses TRBV6-6 with TRBJ2-3, with 9 positions matching TRBD1. The CDR3 has 17 amino acids. The germline gives CDR1 MNHNY, CDR2 SVGAGI (reference sequence). V gave up 1 base and J gave up 1 base; unmatched junction bases: 6. CDR3 amino acids: CASSYLGQGWGTDTQYF. CDR3 DNA: TGTGCCAGCAGTTACTTGGGACAGGGTTGGGGCACAGATACGCAGTATTTT.

This clonotype was seen a few times. The chain recombines TRBV5-6 with TRBJ2-1; D remains unclear. Germline V CDR1 and CDR2: SGHDT, YYEEEE. The V gene lost 2 bases and the J gene lost 0 bases, with 12 bases spanning the gap. This CDR3 has 16 amino acids. CDR3 residues: CASSFSSLSSYNEQFF. CDR3 nucleotide sequence: TGTGCCAGCAGCTTCTCATCCCTAAGCTCCTACAATGAGCAGTTCTTC.

V is TRBV20-1 and J is TRBJ1-6, with D possibly matching TRBD1 (5 bases). CDR1 is DFQATT, CDR2 SNEGSKA, per germline (reference sequence). CDR3 length: 15 amino acids. Trimming left V 1 base short and J 5 bases short, with 12 bases between. For the CDR3, the DNA is TGCAGTGCTAGAGGGCCGGGACGGGATAATTCACCCCTCCACTTT. This sequence encodes CSARGPGRDNSPLHF.

The chain employs TRBV5-1 and TRBJ2-4; D is undetermined. The J call may be faulty, since TRBJ2-7 better matches the DNA end. The CDR3 contains 14 residues. The V gene's germline CDR1 is SGHRS and CDR2 YFSETQ. CDR3 loop: CASSLDADDYEQYF. CDR3 DNA: TGCGCCAGCAGCTTGGATGCAGACGACTACGAGCAGTACTTC.

This clonotype was seen just once. The chain carries TRBV7-9 and TRBJ2-1; D unresolved. CDR1 and CDR2 (germline): SEHNR, FQNEAQ (reference sequence). This CDR3 spans 11 amino acids. The V end was cut by 5 bases, the J end by 10 bases, with 9 bases between. The CDR3 DNA reads TGTGCCAGCAGCACGAGACTGGAGCAGTTCTTC. Its protein product is CASSTRLEQFF.